This T cell receptor beta chain is drawn from a study of T cell changes during pregnancy in multiple sclerosis. Clones were sequenced by immunoSEQ multiplex PCR, and TCRdb holds only the in-frame ones, with some missing. The table has about 92,000 clones, more than 90% seen once. Germline lookup yields CDR1 SNHLY and CDR2 FYNNEI. V lost 6 bases and J lost 4, with 10 bases in between. CDR3 length: 12 residues. This chain uses TRBV2 with TRBJ2-7; a weak D match, TRBD1 (5 bases). The sequencing used peripheral blood, collected in the first trimester of pregnancy. The TCR was taken from a female donor with multiple sclerosis, enrolled in a pregnancy study. The DNA for the CDR3 is TGTGCCAGCAGCGAGACAGTTTACGAGCAGTACTTC. Its protein is CASSETVYEQYF.